The present TCR beta chain was sequenced within a study of identical twins. Deletions cut 1 base from V and 8 bases from J, with 5 bases between. Germline assignment: CDR1 DFQATT and CDR2 SNEGSKA (reference sequence). The CDR3 consists of 10 residues. General study results and limits: Because invariant MAIT and iNKT cells could be present, zero-insertion analyses could be partly confounded.

This clonotype was seen repeatedly, ten times or more. Its matching antigen is unknown. TCRdb re-called the 5' RACE reads with MiXCR, one entry per CDR3 protein. The sample lists a few hundred thousand distinct CDR3 sequences, around 9% seen once, with 8.5% to 10% in the top ten. The chain has TRBV20-1 and TRBJ1-1, with D hard to call. Sequencing was performed on naive T cells sorted from blood. The TCR comes from a woman aged 45-59 years in good health. This chain's CDR3 is CSARGLEAFF. Here the CDR3 DNA reads TGCAGTGCTAGAGGTTTGGAAGCTTTCTTT.